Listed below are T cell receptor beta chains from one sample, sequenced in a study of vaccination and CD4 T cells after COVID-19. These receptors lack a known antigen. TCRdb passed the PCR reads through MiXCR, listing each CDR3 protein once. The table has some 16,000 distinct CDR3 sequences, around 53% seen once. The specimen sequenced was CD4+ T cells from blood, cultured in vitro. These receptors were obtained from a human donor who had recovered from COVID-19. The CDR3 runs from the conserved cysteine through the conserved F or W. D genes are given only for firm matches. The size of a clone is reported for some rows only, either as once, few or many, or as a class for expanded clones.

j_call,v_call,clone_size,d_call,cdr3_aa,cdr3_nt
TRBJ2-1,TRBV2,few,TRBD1,CASTQGASRNEQFF,TGTGCCAGCACCCAGGGGGCGTCGCGCAATGAGCAGTTCTTC
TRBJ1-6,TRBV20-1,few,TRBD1,CSAMVVTGDSPLHF,TGCAGTGCTATGGTGGTGACAGGGGATTCACCCCTCCACTTT
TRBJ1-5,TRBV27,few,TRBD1,CASSSGQGLSQPQHF,TGTGCCAGCAGTTCCGGACAGGGGTTGAGTCAGCCCCAGCATTTT
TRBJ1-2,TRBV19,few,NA,CASSKSRNSYGYTF,TGTGCCAGTAGTAAGTCTCGGAATTCCTATGGCTACACCTTC
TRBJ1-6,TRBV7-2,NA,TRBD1,CASSSMGGQIHSPLHF,TGTGCCAGCAGCTCAATGGGGGGACAGATTCATTCACCCCTCCACTTT
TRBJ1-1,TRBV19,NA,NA,CASRPQGMNTEAFF,TGTGCCAGTAGACCACAGGGTATGAACACTGAAGCTTTCTTT
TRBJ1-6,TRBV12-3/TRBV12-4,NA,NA,CASSFFGADNSPLHF,TGTGCCAGCAGCTTTTTTGGAGCTGATAATTCACCCCTCCACTTT
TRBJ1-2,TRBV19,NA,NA,CASSINNNYGYTF,TGTGCCAGTAGTATAAACAACAACTATGGCTACACCTTC
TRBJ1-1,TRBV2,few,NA,CASSQTGARRGTEAFF,TGTGCCAGCAGCCAGACGGGGGCTCGGCGGGGCACTGAAGCTTTCTTT
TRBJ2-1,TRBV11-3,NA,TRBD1,CASSEQGAPNEQFF,TGTGCCAGCAGTGAACAGGGGGCGCCCAATGAGCAGTTCTTC
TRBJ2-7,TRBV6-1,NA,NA,CASRPDPGHYEQYF,TGTGCCAGCAGACCTGACCCGGGACACTACGAGCAGTACTTC